A selection of T cell receptor beta chains follows, all from one sample in a study of cytomegalovirus exposure and HLA in healthy donors. Assay used: immunoSEQ multiplex PCR; TCRdb lists only in-frame clones, some missing. Counted here are approximately 54,000 clones, 82% occurring once; the ten biggest clones make up approximately 3%. Specimen: PBMCs. These receptors came from a woman between 18 and 30 years old in good health and CMV-seronegative. CDR3s include the opening cysteine and the closing phenylalanine or tryptophan. Fields, in order: V gene, clone size, J gene, D gene, CDR3 DNA, CDR3 protein. A D gene is named only where the DNA matches it firmly. Only part of the rows carry a size: once, few, many, or a class if the clone is expanded.

>TRBV19|.|TRBJ2-3|.
TGTGCCAGTACCAAATACAGGGAAATCACAGATACGCAGTATTTT
CASTKYREITDTQYF
>TRBV11-3|.|TRBJ2-7|TRBD2
TGTGCCAGCAGCACTAGCGGGAGTTACGAGCAGTACTTC
CASSTSGSYEQYF
>TRBV7-6|.|TRBJ1-4|.
TGTGCCAGCAGCTCAGCGGGGGGACGGATTGAAAAACTGTTTTTT
CASSSAGGRIEKLFF
>TRBV2|.|TRBJ2-5|.
TGTGCCAGCACGGAGTCTCCGGAGACCCAGTACTTC
CASTESPETQYF
>TRBV28|.|TRBJ1-2|.
TGTGCCAGCAGTTTAATCGGACCCGAGGGTGGCTACACCTTC
CASSLIGPEGGYTF
>TRBV27|.|TRBJ1-2|TRBD1
TGTGCCAGCAGCGATTTCCGGGACAGGGGCTACACCTTC
CASSDFRDRGYTF
>TRBV7-2|.|TRBJ2-7|TRBD2
TGTGCCAGCGGACAGGGACTAGCGCCTAGAGAGCAGTACTTC
CASGQGLAPREQYF
>TRBV7-9|.|TRBJ1-4|.
TGTGCCAGCAGCTTAGCGGCGGGGATAGAAGAAAAACTGTTTTTT
CASSLAAGIEEKLFF
>TRBV18|.|TRBJ1-4|TRBD1
TGTGCCAGCTCACCATTCGGGACAGGAGCAACTAATGAAAAACTGTTTTTT
CASSPFGTGATNEKLFF
>TRBV11-2|.|TRBJ1-2|TRBD1
TGTGCCAGCAGCCCGGACAGGGACTATGGCTACACCTTC
CASSPDRDYGYTF
>TRBV19|.|TRBJ2-7|.
TGTGCCACTCGTCCCATGCATCGAGAATACGAGCAGTACTTC
CATRPMHREYEQYF
>TRBV7-9|.|TRBJ2-7|.
TGTTCCAGCAGCTCGTCTTACGAGCAGTACTTC
CSSSSSYEQYF
>TRBV15|.|TRBJ1-1|.
TGTGCCACCAGCAGAGATGGGAGGAACACTGAAGCTTTCTTT
CATSRDGRNTEAFF
>TRBV18|.|TRBJ1-2|TRBD1
TGTGCCAGCTCACCAGACAGGGCGCAGACTTCTGAAGGCTACACCTTC
CASSPDRAQTSEGYTF
>TRBV11-2|.|TRBJ2-2|TRBD2
TGTGCCAGCAGCCCCCGGACTAGCGGAACCGGGGAGCTGTTTTTT
CASSPRTSGTGELFF
>TRBV11-2|.|TRBJ2-3|TRBD2
TGTGCCAGCAGCCTTAGCGGGAGGGCCGACACGCAGTATTTT
CASSLSGRADTQYF
>TRBV7-2|once|TRBJ1-1|TRBD1
TGTGCCAGCAGCTTGCTAACAGGGCAGGGGGACACTGAAGCTTTCTTT
CASSLLTGQGDTEAFF
>TRBV27|.|TRBJ2-1|TRBD2
TGTGCCAGCACTCTAGCGGGAGCCTACAATGAGCAGTTCTTC
CASTLAGAYNEQFF
>TRBV6-1|.|TRBJ2-2|TRBD2
TGTGCCAGCAGAAAAGGACTAGCGGGACCCGGGGAGCTGTTTTTT
CASRKGLAGPGELFF
>TRBV20-1|.|TRBJ1-1|.
TGCAGTGCCCAACTATACACTGAAGCTTTCTTT
CSAQLYTEAFF
>TRBV5-1|.|TRBJ2-3|.
TGCGCCAGCAGGGGAGTCACAGATACGCAGTATTTT
CASRGVTDTQYF
>TRBV7-9|.|TRBJ2-5|TRBD2
TGTGCCAGCAGCTTTAACCAACTAGCGGAAGAGACCCAGTACTTC
CASSFNQLAEETQYF
>TRBV28|.|TRBJ2-4|.
TGTGCCAGCAGTGACCCGGGATTTAGCGCCAAAAACATTCAGTACTTC
CASSDPGFSAKNIQYF
>TRBV5-8|.|TRBJ2-7|.
TGTGCCAGCAGCTTGTACGGGGGAGGCTACGAGCAGTACTTC
CASSLYGGGYEQYF
>TRBV2|once|TRBJ2-3|TRBD1
TGTGCCAGCGGGGGTAGACAGGGTGGAGATACGCAGTATTTT
CASGGRQGGDTQYF
>TRBV9|.|TRBJ1-4|.
TGTGCCAGCACCCTAGGGAGGGGCGCTAGTGAAAAACTGTTTTTT
CASTLGRGASEKLFF
>TRBV28|.|TRBJ1-1|.
TGTGCCAGCAGTACCCAGATGAACACTGAAGCTTTCTTT
CASSTQMNTEAFF
>TRBV15|.|TRBJ1-1|TRBD1
TGTGCCACCAGCAAAGGACAGGGGGCGTCCACTGAAGCTTTCTTT
CATSKGQGASTEAFF
>TRBV27|few|TRBJ1-5|.
TGTGCCAGCAGTACAGGGACGAATCAGCCCCAGCATTTT
CASSTGTNQPQHF
>TRBV7-2|.|TRBJ2-5|.
TGTGCCAGCAGCTTAGGTTGGCGGGACGCTAGTGAGACCCAGTACTTC
CASSLGWRDASETQYF
>TRBV30|.|TRBJ2-7|TRBD1
TGTGCCTGGAACAGGGGCTCCATGGCCGAGCAGTACTTC
CAWNRGSMAEQYF
>TRBV7-9|.|TRBJ1-2|.
TGTGCCAGCAGCTTATCCGTAGATTTATATGGCTACACCTTC
CASSLSVDLYGYTF
>TRBV10-3|.|TRBJ1-1|.
TGTGCCACGAGTAGCGGGCAGCTTAACACTGAAGCTTTCTTT
CATSSGQLNTEAFF
>TRBV6-4|once|TRBJ2-1|.
TGTGCCAGCAAGGGGGAGTGGGAGACCAATGAGCAGTTCTTC
CASKGEWETNEQFF
>TRBV7-8|.|TRBJ2-1|TRBD1
TGTGCCAGCAGCTCACCGGACAGGGGAGCCAATAATGAGCAGTTCTTC
CASSSPDRGANNEQFF
>TRBV19|.|TRBJ2-4|TRBD2
TGTGCCAGTAGTATAGTTGTCGGTAGCGGGTCGGCCAAAAACATTCAGTACTTC
CASSIVVGSGSAKNIQYF
>TRBV10-3|.|TRBJ2-6|.
TGTGCCATCAGCCCACAGGGTTTCTCTGGGGCCAACGGCCTGACTTTC
CAISPQGFSGANGLTF
>TRBV5-1|.|TRBJ1-2|TRBD1
TGCGCCAGCAGCTCGCGGACAGGGGCTAACTATGGCTACACCTTC
CASSSRTGANYGYTF
>TRBV6-5|.|TRBJ1-6|.
TGTGCCAGCAGACAGGCCTATAATTCACCCCTCCACTTT
CASRQAYNSPLHF
>TRBV19|few|TRBJ1-4|TRBD1
TGTGCCAGTAGTATTACAGGGGGCAATGAAAAACTGTTTTTT
CASSITGGNEKLFF
>TRBV7-3|.|TRBJ2-3|TRBD2
TGTGCCAGCAGCTTTAGGGGGGGACTAGCGGGAGTAGATACGCAGTATTTT
CASSFRGGLAGVDTQYF
>TRBV7-9|.|TRBJ2-7|TRBD2
TGTGCCAGCAGCTTAACCACTAGCGGTTATTCCTACGAGCAGTACTTC
CASSLTTSGYSYEQYF
>TRBV27|.|TRBJ2-7|.
TGTGCCAGCAGTTTGGGGGAAGGGGGCGAGCAGTACTTC
CASSLGEGGEQYF
>TRBV11-2|.|TRBJ2-7|.
TGTGCCAGCAGCTTAGGTGTACAGCTGGAAAGGCTACGAGACGAGCAGTACTTC
CASSLGVQLERLRDEQYF
>TRBV28|once|TRBJ1-1|.
TGTGCCAGCAGCCTGGGGGGACGCAGCGGGGATGAAGCTTTCTTT
CASSLGGRSGDEAFF
>TRBV25-1|.|TRBJ2-1|.
TGTGCCAGCAGTGCCCCGGGTGCCATCTACAATGAGCAGTTCTTC
CASSAPGAIYNEQFF
>TRBV6-5|.|TRBJ1-5|.
TGTGCCAGCAGTTTATACAGGAGTCAGCCCCAGCATTTT
CASSLYRSQPQHF
>TRBV6-1|.|TRBJ1-4|.
TGTGCCAGCAGTGATTGGTTGGGCTCAACTAATGAAAAACTGTTTTTT
CASSDWLGSTNEKLFF
>TRBV7-8|.|TRBJ2-3|TRBD2
TGTGCCAGCAGCTTAAGCAGCAGCGGGAGTAATACGCAGTATTTT
CASSLSSSGSNTQYF
>TRBV28|.|TRBJ2-5|TRBD1
TGTGCCAGCAGTTTCTTCCGGAAGGGGACAGGGGGCTTTAAAGAGACCCAGTACTTC
CASSFFRKGTGGFKETQYF
>TRBV2|once|TRBJ1-2|.
TGTGCCAGCAGGACCCTCCCACAGGCTTTATATGGCTACACCTTC
CASRTLPQALYGYTF
>TRBV7-9|.|TRBJ1-2|TRBD1
TGTGCCAGCAGCTTAGGACAGGGACGTGGCTACACCTTC
CASSLGQGRGYTF
>TRBV27|.|TRBJ2-7|TRBD2
TGTGCCAGCAGTTTATCCGCTAGCGGGACCTCCTACGAGCAGTACTTC
CASSLSASGTSYEQYF